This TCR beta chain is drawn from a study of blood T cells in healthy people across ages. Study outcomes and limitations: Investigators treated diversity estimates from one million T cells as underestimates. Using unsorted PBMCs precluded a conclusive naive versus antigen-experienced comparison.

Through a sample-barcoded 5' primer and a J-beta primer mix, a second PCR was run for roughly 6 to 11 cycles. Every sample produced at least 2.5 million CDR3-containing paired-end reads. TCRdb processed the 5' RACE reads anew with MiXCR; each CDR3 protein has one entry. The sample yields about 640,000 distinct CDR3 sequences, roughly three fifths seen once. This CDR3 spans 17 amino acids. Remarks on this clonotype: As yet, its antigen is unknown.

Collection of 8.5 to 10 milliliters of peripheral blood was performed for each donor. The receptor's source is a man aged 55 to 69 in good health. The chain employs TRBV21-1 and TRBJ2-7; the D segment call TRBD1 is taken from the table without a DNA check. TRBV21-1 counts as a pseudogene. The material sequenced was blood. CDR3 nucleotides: TGTGCCAGCAGCTTTCTAACCAGGGACAGAGACTCCTACGAGCAGTACTTC. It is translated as CASSFLTRDRDSYEQYF.